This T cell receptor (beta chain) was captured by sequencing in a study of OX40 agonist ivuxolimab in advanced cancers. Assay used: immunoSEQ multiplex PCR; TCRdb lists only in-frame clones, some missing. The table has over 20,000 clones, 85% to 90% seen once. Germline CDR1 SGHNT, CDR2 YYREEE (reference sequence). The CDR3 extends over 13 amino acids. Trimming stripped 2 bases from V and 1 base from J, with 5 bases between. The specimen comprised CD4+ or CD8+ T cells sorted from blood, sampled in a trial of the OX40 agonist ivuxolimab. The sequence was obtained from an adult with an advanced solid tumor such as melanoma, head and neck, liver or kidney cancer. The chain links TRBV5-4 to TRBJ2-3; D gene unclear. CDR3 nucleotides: TGTGCCAGCAGCTTCGACGGCACAGATACGCAGTATTTT. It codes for CASSFDGTDTQYF.